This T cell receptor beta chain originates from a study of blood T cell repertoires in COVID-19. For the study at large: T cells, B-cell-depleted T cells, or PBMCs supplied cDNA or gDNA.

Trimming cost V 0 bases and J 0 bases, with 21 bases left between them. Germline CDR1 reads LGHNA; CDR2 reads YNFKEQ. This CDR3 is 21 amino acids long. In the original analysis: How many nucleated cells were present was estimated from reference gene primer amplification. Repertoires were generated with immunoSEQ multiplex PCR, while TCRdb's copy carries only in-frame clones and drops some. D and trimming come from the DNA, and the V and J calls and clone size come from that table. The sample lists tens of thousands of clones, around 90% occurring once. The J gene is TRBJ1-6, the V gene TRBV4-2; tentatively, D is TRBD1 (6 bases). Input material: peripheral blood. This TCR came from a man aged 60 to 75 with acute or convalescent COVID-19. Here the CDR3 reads CASSQEGRGTPVSSYNSPLHF. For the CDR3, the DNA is TGTGCCAGCAGCCAAGAGGGGAGAGGGACACCCGTGAGCTCCTATAATTCACCCCTCCACTTT.